This TCR beta chain is from a study of molecular identifiers for immune sequencing clone quantification. The V end was cut by 5 bases, the J end by 13 bases, with 14 bases between. This CDR3 region has 12 residues. Germline CDR1 reads SEHNR; CDR2 reads FQNEAQ (reference sequence). This clonotype was seen at least ten times. From the PCR reads, TCRdb called clonotypes with MiXCR, one entry per CDR3 protein. The sample consists of just over 40,000 distinct CDR3 sequences, roughly 22% of them appearing once. When naive CD8 T cells were sorted, they were gated as CD8+CD4-CCR7+CD45RA+. The receptor was isolated from a human donor in good health. Some libraries in this study had Jurkat cell RNA spiked in. Sequencing was carried out using naive CD8+ T cells from blood, with Jurkat cell RNA spiked in. Indicated subset: FACS-sorted CD8+CD4-CCR7+CD45RA+ naive T cells. The chain carries TRBV7-9 and TRBJ1-4; TRBD1 is a possible D gene (5 bases). The CDR3 is CASSGDDQGLFF. Written as DNA, the CDR3 is TGTGCCAGCAGCGGGGATGATCAGGGACTGTTTTTT.